This T cell receptor beta chain was sequenced in a study of OX40 agonist ivuxolimab in advanced cancers. With regard to the full study: Ivuxolimab, which targeted the costimulatory receptor OX40 (CD134), was an agonistic, fully human IgG2 monoclonal antibody. A male proportion of about 79% and a mean age of 60 years, ranging from roughly 23 to 85, were recorded for the dose-escalation cohort. Peripheral TCRbeta sequencing was intended to test whether TCR sequence diversity was altered and clonal T-cell expansion was caused by ivuxolimab. The paper covers the monotherapy dose-escalation part of the phase I ivuxolimab trial, which included N ≈ 52 patients. Partial responses were achieved by three dose-escalation patients, of whom one had hepatocellular carcinoma and two had cutaneous melanoma. Of the approximately 50 dose-escalation patients, hepatocellular carcinoma was present in around 20, melanoma in some 15, renal cell carcinoma in 9 and head and neck cancer in 9. Intravenous ivuxolimab was administered to patients every 2 weeks at six dose levels: 0.01, 0.1, 0.3, 1.5, 3 and 10 mg/kg. Patients were allowed to have had prior anti-PD-1, anti-PD-L1 or anti-CTLA-4 therapy, and approximately 40% of the dose-escalation patients had been treated with checkpoint inhibitors.

Points on this clone: There is no known antigen for this receptor. Base qualities are missing; no much larger clone stands one base away.

Genomic DNA was isolated from the sorted cells so that the TCRbeta CDR3 region could be sequenced. TCRbeta CDR3 regions were sequenced using the immunoSEQ Assay. TCRdb obtained this table from immuneACCESS and retained in-frame rearrangements with V and J assigned. These tables miss some clones; where compared with another copy, unresolved V genes account for less than half of the shortfall, and the remainder is unexplained. Present in this sample are roughly 92,000 clones, around nine tenths of which were seen just once. About 1.3% of the sample is taken by the ten largest. V loses 2 bases, J loses 1 base, and the germline ends lie 4 bases apart. The germline V gene supplies CDR1 MNHNS and CDR2 SASEGT. The CDR3 covers 13 residues, taking in both the cysteine and the phenylalanine. The read is trimmed to its CDR3 DNA, 39 bases read in frame from base 1. Paper-wide results and their limitations: Low levels of normalized T-cell clonal expansion were also seen in some nonresponding patients. Clonal expansion of both CD4+ and CD8+ blood T cells was observed from baseline to week 6 at doses 0.1 to 3.0 mg/kg. After ivuxolimab, CD8+ T cells had more expanded clones than CD4+ T cells on average. In partial responders in the 0.1-3.0 mg/kg groups, normalized peripheral clonal expansion was found to be among the lowest, especially among CD8+ T cells. The antigen specificity of the clonally expanded peripheral T cells was not determined.

The trial excluded patients who had a history of autoimmune disease or were on systemic immunosuppression. In every dose cohort, peripheral blood was drawn for TCR sequencing at baseline, cycle 4 day 1, and cycle 7 day 1. The samples were taken from a phase I, first-in-human, multicenter, open-label dose-escalation trial of ivuxolimab. Adults with locally advanced or metastatic head and neck squamous cell, hepatocellular, melanoma or renal cell carcinoma were enrolled in the trial. Before TCR sequencing, CD4+ T cells and CD8+ T cells were sorted from peripheral blood as separate populations. The receptor's source is an adult with an advanced solid tumor such as melanoma, head and neck, liver or kidney cancer. The sample here was CD4+ or CD8+ T cells sorted from blood, taken in a trial of the OX40 agonist ivuxolimab. The V gene is TRBV6-1 and the J gene is TRBJ2-3, with no reliable assignment of the D segment. The CDR3 region reads CASSEMGTDTQYF. In nucleotides, the sequence is TGTGCCAGCAGTGAAATGGGCACAGATACGCAGTATTTT.